The present TCR beta chain was sequenced within a study of Ad26.COV2.S vaccination and SARS-CoV-2 variants. Study-wide context: Within the COV1001 Ad26.COV2.S trial arm, the donor was enrolled.

Comments on this clone: Its antigen is not known.

The CDR3 extends over 13 amino acids. V dropped 2 bases and J dropped 4 bases, with 8 bases sitting between them. Germline V lookup: CDR1 MNHEY, CDR2 SMNVEV (reference sequence). Described treatment: around 19 received Ad26.COV2.S at low or high dose, single or two shots; roughly five received placebo; per-sample allocation not given. Collection of samples fell on day 63 after the first vaccine or placebo injection. The table came from immunoSEQ multiplex PCR; TCRdb's copy has only in-frame clones and leaves some out. The data hold some 390,000 clones, with less than 90% observed a single time. Study-wide results and limits: Substantial breadth was reportedly displayed by spike-specific CD8+ and CD4+ T cell responses after vaccination.

This receptor was identified in a person between 18 and 59 years old who received the Ad26.COV2.S COVID-19 vaccine or a placebo. Sequences were derived from peripheral blood, sampled in a trial of Ad26.COV2.S vaccine versus placebo. The chain carries TRBV27 and TRBJ1-1; maybe TRBD1 (6 bases). CDR3 nucleotide sequence: TGTGCCAGCAGTTTAGGCAGGGGCACTGAAGCTTTCTTT. This sequence encodes CASSLGRGTEAFF.